This T cell receptor (beta chain) was identified in a study of T cell responses to AZD1222 COVID-19 vaccine. Generated by immunoSEQ multiplex PCR, the TCRdb table keeps only in-frame clones and is missing some. The sample records under 150,000 clones, 90% to 95% being singletons. Concerning this clone itself: What it binds is not known.

Study-wide findings and caveats: Only 5 to 7 AZD1222 recipients tested seropositive at baseline. Spike-specific TCR repertoires showed rising breadth and depth after two AZD1222 doses.

This TCR was sampled from an adult who received the AZD1222 COVID-19 vaccine. The sequences come from peripheral blood, collected 28 days after the second AZD1222 dose.

CDR3 loop: CASTVGNTIYF. The CDR3 nucleotides read TGTGCCAGTACCGTGGGAAACACCATATATTTT. The chain carries TRBV28 and TRBJ1-3, with D unresolved. Germline V lookup: CDR1 MDHEN, CDR2 SYDVKM. Trimming left V 9 bases short and J 4 bases short, with 7 bases between. The CDR3 sequence is 11 residues long.